The sample holds many counts of the clone carrying this T cell receptor beta chain. This sample is part of a study of T cell repertoires in cytomegalovirus infection. Study overall: Shared public TCR beta signatures pointed to both CMV infection and a matching HLA type.

TCRdb re-called the reads with MiXCR, one entry per CDR3 protein. This table has 70,000 to 75,000 distinct CDR3 sequences, about 4.2% appearing once. Germline CDR1 reads LGHNA; CDR2 reads YSLEER. The CDR3 contains 16 residues. Losses at the gene ends were 0 bases for V and 4 bases for J; bases not matched to a gene: 5. This chain connects TRBV4-3 to TRBJ2-1; 8 nucleotides match TRBD2. The source material was PBMCs. The receptor was isolated from a human donor in good health (CMV status not recorded). Some clones in this sample may be carry-over from other donors' samples. Here the CDR3 reads CASSQDPAGEYNEQFF. The CDR3 nucleotides read TGCGCCAGCAGCCAAGACCCAGCGGGGGAGTACAATGAGCAGTTCTTC.